This record concerns one T cell receptor (beta chain) sequence. The sample originates from a study of shared clonotypes between healthy human individuals. Background on the study: Three plates each covered CD4 naive and memory; CD8 naive two, CD8 memory one.

Each replicate PCR on the sorted subsets used approximately 180 ng DNA (roughly 27,000 T cell genomes). Authors' methods: ImmunoSEQ gave junction-only sequences without quality scores, so filtering differed. The data were produced by immunoSEQ multiplex PCR, yet TCRdb's version contains in-frame clones alone and is incomplete. Clonal size and the V and J genes are those of that table, whereas D and trimming came from the DNA. The sample has roughly 2 million clones, 90% to 97% seen once. Donors comprised healthy HIV-negative adults lacking recent acute infections or vaccinations. The CDR3 is 17 amino acids. Germline CDR1 is LNHDA and CDR2 is SQIVND (reference sequence). Trimming took 2 bases from V and 0 from J; bases not matched to a gene: 9.

This sequence originates from a man aged 18 to 30 in good health. The V gene is TRBV19, the J gene TRBJ2-7; 8 bases map to TRBD1. Sequences were obtained from naive CD4+ T cells sorted from blood. Subset given: CD45RA+ positively selected. The CDR3: CASSIYSGGGSSYEQYF. CDR3 bases: TGTGCCAGTAGTATATACTCAGGGGGCGGAAGCTCCTACGAGCAGTACTTC.